Shown below are 14 T cell receptor beta chains from a single sample sequenced in a study of shared clonotypes between healthy human individuals. Selected positively for CCR7 and CD45RO-negative, naive CD8 cells excluded terminally differentiated effector memory CD45RA+ cells. Libraries were prepared by immunoSEQ multiplex PCR; TCRdb keeps only in-frame clonotypes and omits some of them. The table includes about 1,800,000 clones, roughly 94% detected once. Sequencing input: naive CD8+ T cells sorted from blood. These receptors originate from a man younger than 30 in good health.

This clone was recorded only once. The chain joins TRBV5-4 to TRBJ1-2; TRBD1 matches at 7 bases. V trimming: 2 bases; J trimming: 11 bases; junction bases outside the gene matches: 9. Germline lookup yields CDR1 SGHNT and CDR2 YYREEE (reference sequence). The CDR3 is made up of 13 amino acids. CDR3 sequence: CASSFAGGSVYTF. The CDR3 nucleotides read TGTGCCAGCAGCTTCGCAGGGGGATCCGTATACACCTTC.

This chain connects TRBV9 to TRBJ2-3; D unclear. Trimming removed 4 bases at V and 4 bases at J, with 7 bases between. The germline gives CDR1 SGDLS, CDR2 YYNGEE. This CDR3 spans 12 amino acids. The CDR3, as DNA: TGTGCCAGCAGCACTACCTCAGATACGCAGTATTTT. Translation: CASSTTSDTQYF. Full variable domain (rest looked up from reference TRBV9 and TRBJ2-3): DSGVTQTPKHLITATGQRVTLRCSPRSGDLSVYWYQQSLDQGLQFLIQYYNGEERAKGNILERFSAQQFPDLHSELNLSSLELGDSALYFCASSTTSDTQYFGPGTRLTVL.

The chain links TRBV27 to TRBJ2-3, with no clear D. This CDR3 comprises 15 residues. Germline V gene lookup returns CDR1 MNHEY and CDR2 SMNVEV (reference sequence). The V end was cut by 2 bases, the J end by 4 bases, with 13 bases between. CDR3 loop: CASSLLTPGSDTQYF. CDR3 nucleotides: TGTGCCAGCAGTTTACTGACACCAGGTTCAGATACGCAGTATTTT.

This chain uses TRBV9 with TRBJ2-5, with a tentative D call TRBD2 (5 bases). Trimming shortened V by 4 bases and J by 2 bases, and 12 bases separated the two germline ends. Germline assignment: CDR1 SGDLS and CDR2 YYNGEE. The CDR3 spans 14 residues. The CDR3 reads CASSSGFQQETQYF. In DNA form, the CDR3 reads TGTGCCAGCAGCTCGGGGTTTCAACAAGAGACCCAGTACTTC.

The rearrangement links TRBV6-5 to TRBJ1-1; D is uncertain. Trimming left V 5 bases short and J 1 base short, with 8 bases between. The CDR3 extends over 13 amino acids. Germline V lookup: CDR1 MNHEY, CDR2 SVGAGI. The CDR3 DNA reads TGTGCCAGCAGTGACGTTACGAACACTGAAGCTTTCTTT. Amino acids: CASSDVTNTEAFF.

The gene calls are TRBV28 and TRBJ2-2; D not certain. The CDR3 extends over 17 amino acids. In germline, CDR1 is MDHEN, CDR2 SYDVKM. The V and J ends lost 7 bases and 3 bases respectively, with 21 bases between them. The CDR3 DNA reads as TGTGCCAGCACCGGTATGAAGGAAAGCCGCGACACCGGGGAGCTGTTTTTT. Its protein product is CASTGMKESRDTGELFF.

The chain carries TRBV7-8 and TRBJ2-2; D is unresolved. Germline V gene data show CDR1 as SGHVS and CDR2 as FQNEAQ. The CDR3 runs to 15 residues. V was trimmed by 2 bases and J by 6 bases, leaving 13 bases between them. This chain's CDR3 is CASSLWAGEPGELFF. CDR3 DNA sequence: TGTGCCAGCAGCTTATGGGCAGGCGAACCCGGGGAGCTGTTTTTT.

V usage is TRBV7-2 and J usage is TRBJ2-5, with 7 bases that match TRBD2. This CDR3 comprises 14 residues. V dropped 0 bases and J dropped 2; count of bases not matched to a gene: 0. Germline loops: CDR1 SGHTA, CDR2 FQGNSA. In DNA form, the CDR3 reads TGTGCCAGCAGCTTAGCGGGGGGGCAAGAGACCCAGTACTTC. Translating gives CASSLAGGQETQYF.

The chain recombines TRBV5-1 with TRBJ2-4; TRBD1 matches at 7 bases. The germline V gene encodes CDR1 SGHRS and CDR2 YFSETQ. This CDR3 spans 15 amino acids. Trimming removed 0 bases from V and 3 bases from J; junction bases left unmatched: 3. The CDR3 reads CASSLAGGFKNIQYF. CDR3 sequence (DNA): TGCGCCAGCAGCTTGGCAGGGGGTTTCAAAAACATTCAGTACTTC.

This chain connects TRBV6-5 to TRBJ2-3; the D gene is possibly TRBD2 (6 bases). Germline assignment: CDR1 MNHEY and CDR2 SVGAGI. The CDR3 sequence is 15 residues long. Trimming took off 2 bases at V and 5 bases at J, with 14 bases between the two ends. The CDR3 sequence is CASSYGVGSGDTQYF. CDR3 DNA: TGTGCCAGCAGTTACGGCGTCGGGAGTGGAGATACGCAGTATTTT.

This clone came up once. The gene calls are TRBV4-2 and TRBJ2-5; the D is unclear. The CDR3 sequence is 13 residues long. Trimming left V 4 bases short and J 2 bases short, with 8 bases between. CDR1 LGHNA and CDR2 YNFKEQ come from the germline V gene. The chain's CDR3 is CASSPGLQETQYF. CDR3 sequence (DNA): TGTGCCAGCAGCCCCGGGCTACAAGAGACCCAGTACTTC.

The V call is TRBV19, the J call TRBJ2-3; 8 positions match TRBD2. The germline V gene has CDR1 LNHDA and CDR2 SQIVND (reference sequence). The CDR3 covers 15 residues. Germline trimming cut 6 bases from V and 1 base from J; bases unmatched to any gene: 6. The CDR3 loop reads CASSVVTSGTDTQYF. The CDR3 nucleotides are TGTGCCAGTAGCGTGGTGACTAGCGGCACAGATACGCAGTATTTT.

This chain connects TRBV7-9 to TRBJ2-5; D ambiguous. V was shortened by 5 bases and J by 5 bases, with 18 bases between the two germline ends. The CDR3 loop spans 15 amino acids. The V gene's germline CDR1 is SEHNR and CDR2 FQNEAQ (reference sequence). Here the CDR3 reads CASSPPVESLETQYF. The CDR3 DNA follows: TGTGCCAGCAGCCCCCCAGTTGAGAGCTTGGAGACCCAGTACTTC. The full variable domain, rest sourced from reference TRBV7-9 and TRBJ2-5, is DTGVSQNPRHKITKRGQNVTFRCDPISEHNRLYWYRQTLGQGPEFLTYFQNEAQLEKSRLLSDRFSAERPKGSFSTLEIQRTEQGDSAMYLCASSPPVESLETQYFGPGTRLLVL.

This clone occurred a few times. The chain uses TRBV19 and TRBJ1-6; possible D gene TRBD1, 5 bases. The germline V gene has CDR1 LNHDA and CDR2 SQIVND (reference sequence). V was pared by 7 bases and J by 5 bases, with 9 bases between. This CDR3 contains 13 residues. The DNA for the CDR3 is TGTGCCAGTAAGGGACGGGATAATTCACCCCTCCACTTT. It codes for CASKGRDNSPLHF. The full variable domain, rest sourced from reference TRBV19 and TRBJ1-6, is DGGITQSPKYLFRKEGQNVTLSCEQNLNHDAMYWYRQDPGQGLRLIYYSQIVNDFQKGDIAEGYSVSREKKESFPLTVTSAQKNPTAFYLCASKGRDNSPLHFGNGTRLTVT.